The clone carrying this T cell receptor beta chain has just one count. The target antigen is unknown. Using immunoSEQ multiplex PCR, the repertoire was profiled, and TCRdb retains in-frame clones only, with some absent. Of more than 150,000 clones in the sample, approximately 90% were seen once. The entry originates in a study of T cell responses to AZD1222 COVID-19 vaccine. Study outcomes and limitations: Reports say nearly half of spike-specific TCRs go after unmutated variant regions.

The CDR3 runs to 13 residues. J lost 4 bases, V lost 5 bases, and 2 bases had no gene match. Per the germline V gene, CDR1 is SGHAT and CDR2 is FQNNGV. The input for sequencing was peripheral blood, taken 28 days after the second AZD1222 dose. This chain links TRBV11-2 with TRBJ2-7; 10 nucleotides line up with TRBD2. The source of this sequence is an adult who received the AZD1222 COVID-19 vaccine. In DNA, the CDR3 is TGTGCCAGCAGCGCGGGACTAGCGTACGAGCAGTACTTC. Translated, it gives CASSAGLAYEQYF.